The next 5 T cell receptor beta chains were all read from a single sample in a study of blood T cells in healthy people across ages. Alongside a J-beta primer mix, a sample-barcoded 5' primer served in a second PCR lasting roughly 6 to 11 cycles. From the 5' RACE reads, TCRdb called clonotypes with MiXCR, one entry per CDR3 protein. The repertoire holds 1,100,000 or so distinct CDR3 sequences, with more than 40% as singletons. The sequenced material came from blood. These receptors all come from an older woman in good health.

This clonotype was seen a few times. J is TRBJ2-1 and V is TRBV25-1; 11 bases are shared with TRBD2. Germline V lookup: CDR1 MGHDK, CDR2 SYGVNS. Germline trimming cut 5 bases from V and 9 bases from J; bases unmatched to any gene: 9. The CDR3 extends over 15 amino acids. Here the CDR3 reads CASSSGTSGLVEQFF. In DNA, the CDR3 is TGTGCCAGCAGTTCCGGGACTAGCGGCTTGGTTGAGCAGTTCTTC.

The V gene is TRBV13, the J gene TRBJ2-5; D remains ambiguous. There are 13 residues in the CDR3. V was cut by 5 bases and J by 3 bases, with 10 bases left in between. Germline V CDR1 and CDR2: PRHDT, FYEKMQ (reference sequence). The CDR3 protein is CASSAGYEETQYF. As DNA, the CDR3 is TGTGCCAGCAGCGCCGGCTACGAAGAGACCCAGTACTTC.

In this sample, this clonotype turned up a few times. This CDR3 reads CASKPLAGRGTQETQYF. The CDR3 DNA sequence: TGTGCCAGCAAACCCCTAGCGGGACGGGGAACCCAAGAGACCCAGTACTTC. V and J are TRBV2 and TRBJ2-5; 9 bases align to TRBD2. Germline V gene sequence: CDR1 SNHLY, CDR2 FYNNEI. CDR3 size: 17 residues. The V segment lost 7 bases and the J segment 1 base; nucleotides outside the gene matches: 13.

V gene TRBV15 combines with J gene TRBJ2-3; the match to TRBD2 covers 9 bases. V was pared by 0 bases and J by 3 bases, with 4 bases of the junction left unmatched. The CDR3 has 16 amino acids. Germline V gene sequence: CDR1 LNHNV, CDR2 YYDKDF (reference sequence). The CDR3 DNA reads TGTGCCACCAGCAGAGATGCGCTAGCGGGGACAGATACGCAGTATTTT. This sequence encodes CATSRDALAGTDTQYF.

Only one count was recorded for this clonotype. The rearrangement links TRBV20-1 to TRBJ2-5, with 15 bases that match TRBD2. CDR1 and CDR2 (germline): DFQATT, SNEGSKA (reference sequence). V trimming: 5 bases; J trimming: 3 bases; junction bases outside the gene matches: 7. The CDR3 spans 16 residues. This CDR3 is CSADGLAGGPEETQYF. CDR3 sequence (DNA): TGCAGTGCTGACGGACTAGCGGGAGGGCCTGAAGAGACCCAGTACTTC.